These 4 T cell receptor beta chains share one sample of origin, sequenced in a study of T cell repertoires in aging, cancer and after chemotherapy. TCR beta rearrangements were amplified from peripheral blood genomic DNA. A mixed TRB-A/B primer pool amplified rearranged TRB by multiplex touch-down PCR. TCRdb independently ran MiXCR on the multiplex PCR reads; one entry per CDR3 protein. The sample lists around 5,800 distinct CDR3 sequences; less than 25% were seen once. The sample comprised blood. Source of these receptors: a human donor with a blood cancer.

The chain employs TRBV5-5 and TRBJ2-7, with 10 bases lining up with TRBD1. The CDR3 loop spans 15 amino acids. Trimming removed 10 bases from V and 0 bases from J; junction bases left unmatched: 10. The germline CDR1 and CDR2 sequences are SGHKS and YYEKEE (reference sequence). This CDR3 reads CAGGRGQGSSYEQYF. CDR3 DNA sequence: TGTGCCGGAGGCCGGGGACAGGGGAGCTCCTACGAGCAGTACTTC. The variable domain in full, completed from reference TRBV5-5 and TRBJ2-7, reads DAGVTQSPTHLIKTRGQQVTLRCSPISGHKSVSWYQQVLGQGPQFIFQYYEKEERGRGNFPDRFSARQFPNYSSELNVNALLLGDSALYLCAGGRGQGSSYEQYFGPGTRLTVT.

CDR3: CASSLGLAGVGEQFF. CDR3 nucleotide sequence: TGTGCCAGCAGTCTTGGACTAGCGGGAGTCGGTGAGCAGTTCTTC. The rearrangement joins TRBV7-2 to TRBJ2-1; 13 bases match TRBD2. The CDR3 runs 15 residues. The trim removed 6 bases at V and 9 bases at J, leaving 8 bases unmatched. In germline, CDR1 is SGHTA, CDR2 FQGNSA.

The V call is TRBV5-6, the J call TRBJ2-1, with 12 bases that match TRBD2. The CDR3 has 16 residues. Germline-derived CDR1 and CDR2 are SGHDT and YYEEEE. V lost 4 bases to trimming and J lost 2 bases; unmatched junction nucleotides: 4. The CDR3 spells CASSRTSGEAYNEQFF. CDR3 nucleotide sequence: TGTGCCAGCAGCCGGACTAGCGGGGAGGCCTACAATGAGCAGTTCTTC.

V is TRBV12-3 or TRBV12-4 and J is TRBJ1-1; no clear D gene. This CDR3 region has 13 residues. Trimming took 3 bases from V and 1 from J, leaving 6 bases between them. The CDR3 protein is CASSFRRNTEAFF. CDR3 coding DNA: TGTGCCAGCAGTTTTCGCAGGAACACTGAAGCTTTCTTT.